The clone carrying this T cell receptor (beta chain) was seen a few times. Its antigen is not known. The germline CDR1 and CDR2 sequences are MDHEN and SYDVKM. V was clipped by 6 bases and J by 0 bases, with 12 bases between them. The CDR3 has 15 residues. Full-length variable regions came from constant-region reverse primers plus semi-nested Nested Universal Primer A PCR. TCRdb recomputed calls from the 5' RACE reads with MiXCR, one row per CDR3 protein. The repertoire includes about 54,000 distinct CDR3 sequences, 15% to 20% of them detected once, and approximately 2.5% sits in the top ten. Naive CD4+ T cells were purified with Tregs depleted by CD25. General study points: Tumor Treg TCRs overlapped most with tumor naive CD4+ cells. The TCR gene usage of tumor memory CD4+ T cells clustered together with blood and lymph node memory CD4+ cells and with lymph node naive CD4+ cells.

The sequencing sample was made of naive CD4+ T cells sorted from blood. Stated subset: naive CD4+ T cells, CD4+CD45RA+CD25-. The TCR originated in a female donor with breast cancer. V usage is TRBV28 and J usage is TRBJ2-4, with D maybe TRBD1 (5 bases). In DNA, the CDR3 is TGTGCCAGCAGACCAGGGATACTAGCCAAAAACATTCAGTACTTC. Translating it yields CASRPGILAKNIQYF.